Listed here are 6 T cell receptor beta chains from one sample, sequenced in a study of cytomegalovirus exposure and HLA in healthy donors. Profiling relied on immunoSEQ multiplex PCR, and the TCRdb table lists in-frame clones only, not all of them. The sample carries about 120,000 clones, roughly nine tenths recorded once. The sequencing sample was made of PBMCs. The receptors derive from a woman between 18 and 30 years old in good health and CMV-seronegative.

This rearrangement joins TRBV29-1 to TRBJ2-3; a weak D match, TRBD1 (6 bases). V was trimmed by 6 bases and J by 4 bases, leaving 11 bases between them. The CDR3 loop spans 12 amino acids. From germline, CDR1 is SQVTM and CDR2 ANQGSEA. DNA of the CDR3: TGCAGCGTGGACAGCTACCCAGATACGCAGTATTTT. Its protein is CSVDSYPDTQYF.

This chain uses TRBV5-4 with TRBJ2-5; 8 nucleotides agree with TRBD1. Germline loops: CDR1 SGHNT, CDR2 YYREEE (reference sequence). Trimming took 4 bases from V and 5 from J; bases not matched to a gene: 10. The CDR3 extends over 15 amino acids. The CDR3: CASSPAQGARETQYF. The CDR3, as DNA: TGTGCCAGCAGCCCCGCGCAGGGGGCGCGGGAGACCCAGTACTTC.

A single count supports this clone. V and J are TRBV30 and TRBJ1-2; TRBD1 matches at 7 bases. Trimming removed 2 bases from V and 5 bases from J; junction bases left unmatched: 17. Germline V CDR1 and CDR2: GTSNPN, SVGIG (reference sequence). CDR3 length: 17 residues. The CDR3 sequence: CAWSKGRQGPLRYGYTF. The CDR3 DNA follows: TGTGCCTGGAGTAAGGGGAGACAGGGCCCTCTGAGGTATGGCTACACCTTC.

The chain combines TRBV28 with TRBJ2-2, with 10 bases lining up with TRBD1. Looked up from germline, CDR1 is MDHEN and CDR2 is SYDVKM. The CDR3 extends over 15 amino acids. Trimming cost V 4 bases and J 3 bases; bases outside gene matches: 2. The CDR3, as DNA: TGTGCCAGCAGTTCCGGGACAGGGGACACCGGGGAGCTGTTTTTT. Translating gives CASSSGTGDTGELFF. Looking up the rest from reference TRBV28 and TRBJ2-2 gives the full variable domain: DVKVTQSSRYLVKRTGEKVFLECVQDMDHENMFWYRQDPGLGLRLIYFSYDVKMKEKGDIPEGYSVSREKKERFSLILESASTNQTSMYLCASSSGTGDTGELFFGEGSRLTVL.

The CDR3 region is CASSAGQGGPWETQYF. CDR3 coding DNA: TGTGCCAGCAGTGCCGGCCAGGGGGGACCTTGGGAGACCCAGTACTTC. The chain uses TRBV25-1 and TRBJ2-5; possibly TRBD1 for D (7 bases). The CDR3 extends over 16 amino acids. Looked up from germline, CDR1 is MGHDK and CDR2 is SYGVNS. Trimming shortened V by 4 bases and J by 5 bases, and 20 bases separated the two germline ends.

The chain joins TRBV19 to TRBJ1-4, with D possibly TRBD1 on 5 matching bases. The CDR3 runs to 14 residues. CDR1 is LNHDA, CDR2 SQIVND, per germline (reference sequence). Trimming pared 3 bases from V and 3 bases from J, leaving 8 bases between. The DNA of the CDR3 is TGTGCCAGTAGTATGGGGCAGGCTAATGAAAAACTGTTTTTT. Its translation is CASSMGQANEKLFF.